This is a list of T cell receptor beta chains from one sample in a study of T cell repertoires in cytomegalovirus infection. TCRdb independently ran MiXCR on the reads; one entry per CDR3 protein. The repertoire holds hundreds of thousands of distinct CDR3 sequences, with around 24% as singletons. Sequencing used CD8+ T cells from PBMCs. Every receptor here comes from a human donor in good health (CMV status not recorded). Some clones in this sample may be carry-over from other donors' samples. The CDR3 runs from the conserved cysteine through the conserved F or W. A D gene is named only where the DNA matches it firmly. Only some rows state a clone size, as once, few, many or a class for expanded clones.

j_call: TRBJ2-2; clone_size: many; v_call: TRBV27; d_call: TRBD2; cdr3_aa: CASSPLMTSGGARELFF; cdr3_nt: TGTGCCAGCAGCCCCCTAATGACTAGCGGGGGGGCCCGGGAGCTGTTTTTT
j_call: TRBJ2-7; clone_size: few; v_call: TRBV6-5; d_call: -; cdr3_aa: CASSYWPTNSYEQYF; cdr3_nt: TGTGCCAGCAGTTACTGGCCTACAAACTCCTACGAGCAGTACTTC
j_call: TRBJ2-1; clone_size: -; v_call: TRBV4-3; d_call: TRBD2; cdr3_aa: CASSQDPGLAGGPPYNEQFF; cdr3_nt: TGCGCCAGCAGCCAAGACCCGGGACTAGCGGGGGGGCCCCCCTACAATGAGCAGTTCTTC
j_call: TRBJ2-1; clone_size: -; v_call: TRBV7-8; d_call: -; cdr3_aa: CASSLSGSSAHEQFF; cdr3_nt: TGTGCCAGCAGCCTTTCGGGGTCCAGCGCCCATGAGCAGTTCTTC
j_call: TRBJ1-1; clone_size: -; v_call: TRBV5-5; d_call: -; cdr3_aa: CASSPIDTMNTEAFF; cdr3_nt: TGTGCCAGCAGCCCTATCGACACTATGAACACTGAAGCTTTCTTT
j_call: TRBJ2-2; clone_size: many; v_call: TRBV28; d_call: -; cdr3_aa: CASSPDRIYANTGELFF; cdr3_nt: TGTGCCAGCAGTCCCGACAGGATCTACGCGAACACCGGGGAGCTGTTTTTT
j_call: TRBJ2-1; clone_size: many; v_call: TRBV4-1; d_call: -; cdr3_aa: CASSQEHSYNEQFF; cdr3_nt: TGCGCCAGCAGCCAAGAGCACTCCTACAATGAGCAGTTCTTC
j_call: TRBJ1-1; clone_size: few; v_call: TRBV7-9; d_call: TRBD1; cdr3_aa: CASSLKGQGNTEAFF; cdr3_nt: TGTGCCAGCAGCTTAAAAGGACAGGGAAACACTGAAGCTTTCTTT
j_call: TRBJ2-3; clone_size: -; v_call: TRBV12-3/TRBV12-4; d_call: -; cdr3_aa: CASSFPGGYTDTQYF; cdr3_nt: TGTGCCAGCAGTTTTCCCGGGGGTTACACAGATACGCAGTATTTT
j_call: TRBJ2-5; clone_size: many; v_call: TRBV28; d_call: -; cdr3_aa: CASSRGRETQYF; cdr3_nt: TGTGCCAGCAGTCGGGGGCGAGAGACCCAGTACTTC
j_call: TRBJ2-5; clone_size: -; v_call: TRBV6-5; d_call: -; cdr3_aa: CASSLWWQGEETQYF; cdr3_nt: TGTGCCAGCAGTTTATGGTGGCAGGGTGAAGAGACCCAGTACTTC
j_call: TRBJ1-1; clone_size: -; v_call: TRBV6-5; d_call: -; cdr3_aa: CASSYSAAGGTMNTEAFF; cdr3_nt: TGTGCCAGCAGTTACTCGGCCGCGGGCGGCACCATGAACACTGAAGCTTTCTTT
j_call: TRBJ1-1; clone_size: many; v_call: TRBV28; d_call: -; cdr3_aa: CASRHLNTEAFF; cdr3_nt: TGTGCCAGCAGGCACCTGAACACTGAAGCTTTCTTT
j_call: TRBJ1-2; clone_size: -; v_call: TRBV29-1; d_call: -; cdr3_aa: CSLRVNNYGYTF; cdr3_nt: TGCAGCCTGCGGGTAAACAACTATGGCTACACCTTC
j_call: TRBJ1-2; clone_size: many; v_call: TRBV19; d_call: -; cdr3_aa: CASSIPDTRYGYTF; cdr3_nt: TGTGCCAGTAGTATCCCCGACACGAGATATGGCTACACCTTC
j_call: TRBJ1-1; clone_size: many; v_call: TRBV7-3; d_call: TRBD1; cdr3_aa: CASSFGQGSTEAFF; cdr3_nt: TGTGCCAGCAGCTTCGGACAGGGGTCCACTGAAGCTTTCTTT
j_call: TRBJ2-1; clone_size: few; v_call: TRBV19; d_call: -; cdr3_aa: CASSITGYYNEQFF; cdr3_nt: TGTGCCAGTAGTATCACAGGATACTACAATGAGCAGTTCTTC
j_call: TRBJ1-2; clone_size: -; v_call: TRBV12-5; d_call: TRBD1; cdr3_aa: CASGFTTGVYGYTF; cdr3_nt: TGTGCTAGTGGTTTTACGACAGGGGTCTACGGCTACACCTTC
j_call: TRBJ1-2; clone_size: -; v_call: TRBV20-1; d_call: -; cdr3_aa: CSAATGSLDGYTF; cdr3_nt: TGCAGTGCTGCTACAGGGTCGTTGGATGGCTACACCTTC
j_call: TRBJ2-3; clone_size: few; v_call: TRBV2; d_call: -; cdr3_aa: CAREGLDVGDTQYF; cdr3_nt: TGTGCCAGAGAAGGGCTAGACGTCGGGGATACGCAGTATTTT
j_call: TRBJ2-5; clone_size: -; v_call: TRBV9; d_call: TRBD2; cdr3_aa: CASSGAGGLAAQYF; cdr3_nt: TGTGCCAGCAGCGGAGCGGGGGGCCTTGCCGCCCAGTACTTC
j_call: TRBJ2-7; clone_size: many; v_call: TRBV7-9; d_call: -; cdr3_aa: CASSFGPGKNISYEQYF; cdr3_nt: TGTGCCAGCAGCTTCGGCCCAGGGAAGAATATCTCCTACGAGCAGTACTTC
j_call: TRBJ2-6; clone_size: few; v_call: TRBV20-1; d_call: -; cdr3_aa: CSARRGPGARAGANVLTF; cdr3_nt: TGCAGTGCTAGACGTGGACCGGGCGCCAGGGCCGGGGCCAACGTCCTGACTTTC
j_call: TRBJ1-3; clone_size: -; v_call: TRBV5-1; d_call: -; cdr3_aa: CASSLGSGAGNTIYF; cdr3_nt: TGCGCCAGCAGCTTGGGCTCAGGGGCTGGAAACACCATATATTTT
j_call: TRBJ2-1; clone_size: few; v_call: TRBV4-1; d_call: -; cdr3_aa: CASSLRETGYNEQFF; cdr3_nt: TGCGCCAGCAGCCTAAGGGAGACAGGTTACAATGAGCAGTTCTTC
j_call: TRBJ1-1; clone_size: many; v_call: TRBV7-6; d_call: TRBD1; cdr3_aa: CASSSGQGLVEAFF; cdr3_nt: TGTGCCAGCAGCTCTGGACAGGGTCTGGTCGAAGCTTTCTTT
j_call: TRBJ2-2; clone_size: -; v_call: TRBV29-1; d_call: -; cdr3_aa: CSVESANTGELFF; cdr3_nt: TGCAGCGTAGAGAGTGCGAACACCGGGGAGCTGTTTTTT
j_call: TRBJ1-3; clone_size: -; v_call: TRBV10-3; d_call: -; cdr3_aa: CAIRSWDGPSSGNTIYF; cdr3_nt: TGTGCCATCAGAAGCTGGGACGGACCCTCCTCTGGAAACACCATATATTTT
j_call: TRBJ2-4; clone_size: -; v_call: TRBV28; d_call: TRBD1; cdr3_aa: CASSRTGTEAKNIQYF; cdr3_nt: TGTGCCAGCAGTAGGACAGGGACCGAGGCCAAAAACATTCAGTACTTC
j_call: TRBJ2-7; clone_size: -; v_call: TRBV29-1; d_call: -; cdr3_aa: CSVESQASSYEQYF; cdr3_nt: TGCAGCGTTGAAAGTCAGGCGAGCTCCTACGAGCAGTACTTC
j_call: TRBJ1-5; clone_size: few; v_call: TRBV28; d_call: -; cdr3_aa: CASSSHFPRGDQPQHF; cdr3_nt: TGTGCCAGCAGTTCCCATTTCCCCAGGGGAGATCAGCCCCAGCATTTT
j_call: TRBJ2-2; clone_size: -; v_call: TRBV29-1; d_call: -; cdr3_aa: CSVESLAGVELFF; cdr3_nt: TGCAGCGTTGAGTCTCTGGCCGGGGTGGAGCTGTTTTTT
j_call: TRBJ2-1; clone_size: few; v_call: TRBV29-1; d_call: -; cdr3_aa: CSVVGYEQFF; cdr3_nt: TGCAGCGTTGTTGGCTATGAGCAGTTCTTC
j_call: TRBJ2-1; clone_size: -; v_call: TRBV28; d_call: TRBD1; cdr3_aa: CASSSDRVAYNEQFF; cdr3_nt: TGTGCCAGCAGTTCTGACAGGGTGGCCTACAATGAGCAGTTCTTC
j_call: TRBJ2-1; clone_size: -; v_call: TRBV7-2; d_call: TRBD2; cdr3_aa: CASSSRQRGHYYNEQFF; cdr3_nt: TGTGCCAGCAGCTCACGGCAGCGGGGGCACTACTACAATGAGCAGTTCTTC
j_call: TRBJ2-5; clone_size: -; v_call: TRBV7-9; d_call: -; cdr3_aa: CASSLWTNGETQYF; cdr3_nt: TGTGCCAGCAGCTTGTGGACAAACGGAGAGACCCAGTACTTC
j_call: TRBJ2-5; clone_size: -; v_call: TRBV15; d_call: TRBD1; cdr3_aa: CATSSFLDRDQETQYF; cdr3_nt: TGTGCCACCAGCTCCTTCCTCGACAGGGACCAAGAGACCCAGTACTTC
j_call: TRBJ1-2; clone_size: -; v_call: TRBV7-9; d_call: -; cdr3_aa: CASSLRQILNYGYTF; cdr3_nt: TGTGCCAGCAGCTTAAGACAAATTCTTAACTATGGCTACACCTTC
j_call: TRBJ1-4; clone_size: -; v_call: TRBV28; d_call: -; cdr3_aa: CASSLTQGPATNEKLFF; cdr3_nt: TGTGCCAGCAGCCTTACACAGGGCCCTGCAACTAATGAAAAACTGTTTTTT
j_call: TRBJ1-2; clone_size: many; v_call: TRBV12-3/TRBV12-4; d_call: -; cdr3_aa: CASSLSGTGQGYTF; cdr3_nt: TGTGCCAGCAGTTTAAGTGGGACGGGGCAAGGCTACACCTTC
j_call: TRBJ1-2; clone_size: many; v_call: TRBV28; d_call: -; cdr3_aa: CASRKEGSNYGYTF; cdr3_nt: TGTGCCAGCAGGAAGGAGGGATCAAACTATGGCTACACCTTC
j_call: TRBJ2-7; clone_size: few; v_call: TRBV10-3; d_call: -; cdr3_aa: CAISESTFLGRQISYEQYF; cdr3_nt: TGTGCCATCAGTGAGTCGACGTTTTTGGGCAGACAAATCTCCTACGAGCAGTACTTC
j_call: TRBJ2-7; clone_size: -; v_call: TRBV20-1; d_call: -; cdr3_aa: CSARGGQLPVEQYF; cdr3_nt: TGCAGTGCTAGAGGCGGCCAGCTCCCCGTCGAGCAGTACTTC
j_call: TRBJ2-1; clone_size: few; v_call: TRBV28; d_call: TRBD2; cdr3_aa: CASSPAGVPEQFF; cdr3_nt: TGTGCCAGCAGCCCCGCGGGAGTCCCTGAGCAGTTCTTC
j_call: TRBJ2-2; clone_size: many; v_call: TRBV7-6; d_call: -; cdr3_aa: CASSPQGGIAGELFF; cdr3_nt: TGTGCCAGCAGCCCCCAGGGCGGGATCGCCGGGGAGCTGTTTTTT